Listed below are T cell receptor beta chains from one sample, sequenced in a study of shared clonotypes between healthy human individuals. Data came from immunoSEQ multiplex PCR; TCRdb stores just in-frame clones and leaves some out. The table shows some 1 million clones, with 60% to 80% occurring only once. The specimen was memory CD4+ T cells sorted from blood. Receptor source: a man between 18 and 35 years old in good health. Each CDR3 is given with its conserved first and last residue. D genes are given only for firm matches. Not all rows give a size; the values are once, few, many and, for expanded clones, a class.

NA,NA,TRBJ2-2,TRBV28,TGTGCCAGCACCACCCGGGGTAACACCGGGGAGCTGTTTTTT,CASTTRGNTGELFF
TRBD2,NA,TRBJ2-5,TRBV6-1,TGTGCCAGCAGTGATCCCGGGACTAGTTTTGAGACCCAGTACTTC,CASSDPGTSFETQYF
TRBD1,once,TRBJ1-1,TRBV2,TGTGCCAGCTCTAACTGGGGACAGGGAGAATCAGCTTTCTTT,CASSNWGQGESAFF
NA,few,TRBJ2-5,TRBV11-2,TGTGCCAGCAGCTTAGTCGGGTCGCGTTGGACCCAGTACTTC,CASSLVGSRWTQYF
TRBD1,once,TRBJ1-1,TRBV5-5,TGTGCCAGCAGCCTGCCCGGGACAGGGTACACTGAAGCTTTCTTT,CASSLPGTGYTEAFF
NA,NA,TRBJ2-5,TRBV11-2,TGTGCCAGCAGCTTAAGGCCGCCGGAAGGCCAAGAGACCCAGTACTTC,CASSLRPPEGQETQYF
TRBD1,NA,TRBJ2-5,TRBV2,TGTGCCAGCAGGGGGGGGACAGGGAAAAAAGAGACCCAGTACTTC,CASRGGTGKKETQYF
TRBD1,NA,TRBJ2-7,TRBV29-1,TGCAGCGTTGAGGAGTTGGGGACAGGATACTTC,CSVEELGTGYF
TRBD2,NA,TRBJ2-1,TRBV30,TGTGCCTGGAATCCGGCTAGCGGGAGGGGGAATGAGCAGTTCTTC,CAWNPASGRGNEQFF
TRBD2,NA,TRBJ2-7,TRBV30,TGTGCCTGGGGGACTAGCGGGGGCCACGAGCAGTACTTC,CAWGTSGGHEQYF
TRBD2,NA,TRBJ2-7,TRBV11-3,TGTGCCAGCAGCTTTGCGGGAGGTCTGAGCCACGAGCAGTACTTC,CASSFAGGLSHEQYF
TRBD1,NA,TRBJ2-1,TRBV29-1,TGCAGCGTGGATGGACAGGGGGGGAAACGGAGGACATACAATGAGCAGTTCTTC,CSVDGQGGKRRTYNEQFF
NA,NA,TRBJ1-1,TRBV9,TGTGCCAGCAGCAGGGGGACCATGAACACTGAAGCTTTCTTT,CASSRGTMNTEAFF
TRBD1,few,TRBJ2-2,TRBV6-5,TGTGCCAGCAGGAGGGGGACAGCCAACACCGGGGAGCTGTTTTTT,CASRRGTANTGELFF
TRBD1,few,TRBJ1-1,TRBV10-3,TGTGCCATCAGTGATAAGGACAGGGAAGAAATCGAAGCTTTCTTT,CAISDKDREEIEAFF
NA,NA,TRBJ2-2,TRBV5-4,TGTGCCAGCAGCTTGGGCAGTACCCTAGGAGGCGGGGAGCTGTTTTTT,CASSLGSTLGGGELFF
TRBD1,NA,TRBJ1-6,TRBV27,TGTGCCAGCAGTCCTCAGGGGGGCCAAGATAATTCACCCCTCCACTTT,CASSPQGGQDNSPLHF
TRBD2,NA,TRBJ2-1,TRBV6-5,TGTGCCAGCAGCACGGGACTAGTAAGGTTAAATGAGCAGTTCTTC,CASSTGLVRLNEQFF
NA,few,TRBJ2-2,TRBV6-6,TGTGCCAGCAGTTACACTATCTCGGGGGAGCTGTTTTTT,CASSYTISGELFF
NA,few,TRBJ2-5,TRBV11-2,TGTGCCAGCAGTTATAACGGACTGACGGAGACCCAGTACTTC,CASSYNGLTETQYF
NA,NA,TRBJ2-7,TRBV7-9,TGTGCCAGCAGCTTAGATGCACAGTCCTACGAGCAGTACTTC,CASSLDAQSYEQYF
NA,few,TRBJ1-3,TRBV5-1,TGCGCCAGCAGCTTGGTCCTAAGGGGAAACGAGGAAAACACCATATATTTT,CASSLVLRGNEENTIYF
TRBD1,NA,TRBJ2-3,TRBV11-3,TGTGCCAGCAGTTCCGGGACAGCTAGCACAGATACGCAGTATTTT,CASSSGTASTDTQYF
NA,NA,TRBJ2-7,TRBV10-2,TGCGCCAGCAGTGAGGGGGACTCCCCCGGGCAGTACTTC,CASSEGDSPGQYF
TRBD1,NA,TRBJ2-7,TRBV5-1,TGCGCCAGCAGCTATTATTTTGGACAGGGGGGGATCTACGAGCAGTACTTC,CASSYYFGQGGIYEQYF
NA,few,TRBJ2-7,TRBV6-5,TGTGCCAGCAGTCGAGCGGTGGGGACTTACGAGCAGTACTTC,CASSRAVGTYEQYF
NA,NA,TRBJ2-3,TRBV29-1,TGCAGCGTTGGAAGCGGACTTAGCACAGATACGCAGTATTTT,CSVGSGLSTDTQYF
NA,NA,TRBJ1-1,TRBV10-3,TGTGCCATCAGTGAGTATGAAGGGAGCGGCACTGAAGCTTTCTTT,CAISEYEGSGTEAFF
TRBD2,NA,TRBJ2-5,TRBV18,TGTGCCAGCTCACCAACGCGACTAGCGGGGCAAGAGACCCAGTACTTC,CASSPTRLAGQETQYF
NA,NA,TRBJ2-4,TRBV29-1,TGCAGCGTTCCTACAGGGGCCAAAAACATTCAGTACTTC,CSVPTGAKNIQYF
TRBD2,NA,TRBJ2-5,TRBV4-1,TGCGCCAGCAGCCAAGCCTCAGGCGGGGGGGCTTCAGAGACCCAGTACTTC,CASSQASGGGASETQYF
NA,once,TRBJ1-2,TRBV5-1,TGCGCCAGCAGCCCCAGAGACACCTATGGCTACACCTTC,CASSPRDTYGYTF
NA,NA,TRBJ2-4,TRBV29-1,TGCAGCGTTGTTGCCCAAAACATTCAGTACTTC,CSVVAQNIQYF